This TCR beta chain was observed in a study of T-cell memory formation after mild COVID-19. Study results and caveats: Memory sampled before infection contained some responding clones, suggesting cross-reactive memory joined.

As to this clonotype: The antigen remains unidentified.

TCRdb re-called the 5' RACE reads with MiXCR, one entry per CDR3 protein. The sample yields about 540,000 distinct CDR3 sequences, around 21% seen once. CDR3 length: 18 amino acids. The junction had 15 bases not matched to a gene; V was cut back by 0 bases and J by 7 bases. Germline CDR1 is DFQATT and CDR2 is SNEGSKA (reference sequence). Material: PBMCs or a T cell subset sorted from them (not recorded which). The chain employs TRBV20-1 and TRBJ1-2; TRBD1 agrees at 12 bases. The clonotype comes from an adult woman who had mild COVID-19 (a few samples of this study predate the infection). Cell type and time point are not known. The CDR3 loop is CSARDPPGQGARHCGYTF. The CDR3 DNA reads TGCAGTGCTAGAGACCCTCCGGGACAGGGGGCGCGTCACTGTGGCTACACCTTC.